These T cell receptor beta chains were read from a single sample in a study of blood T cells in healthy people across ages. Using its own MiXCR run on the 5' RACE reads, TCRdb lists one record per CDR3 protein. Of 1.5 million to 2 million distinct CDR3 sequences in the sample, approximately 40% were seen once. The source material was blood. These receptors all stem from a human donor in good health. The CDR3 runs from the conserved cysteine through the conserved F or W. A D gene is named only where the DNA matches it firmly. Clone size appears in some rows only: once, few, many, or a class for an expanded clone.

J gene,D gene,clone size,V gene,CDR3 protein,CDR3 DNA
TRBJ2-5,TRBD1,NA,TRBV5-1,CASSLGAAGGMETQYF,TGCGCCAGCAGCTTGGGCGCGGCAGGGGGAATGGAGACCCAGTACTTC
TRBJ2-7,NA,few,TRBV29-1,CSVEEGTTGDEQYF,TGCAGCGTTGAAGAGGGGACGACAGGAGACGAGCAGTACTTC
TRBJ2-5,TRBD1,few,TRBV7-3,CASSLGQGTTQYF,TGTGCCAGCAGCTTAGGACAGGGAACTACCCAGTACTTC
TRBJ1-1,NA,NA,TRBV12-3/TRBV12-4,CASSFEGIDTEAFF,TGTGCCAGCAGTTTCGAGGGGATTGACACTGAAGCTTTCTTT
TRBJ2-5,TRBD1,NA,TRBV20-1,CSALQGIQETQYF,TGCAGTGCTTTACAGGGGATACAAGAGACCCAGTACTTC
TRBJ1-2,NA,few,TRBV12-3/TRBV12-4,CASGKWGYTF,TGTGCCAGCGGAAAGTGGGGCTACACCTTC
TRBJ2-4,NA,NA,TRBV7-2,CASSFGPPGAKNIQYF,TGTGCCAGCAGCTTCGGACCCCCGGGGGCCAAAAACATTCAGTACTTC
TRBJ2-5,NA,few,TRBV7-2,CASSPRGGAGETQYF,TGTGCCAGCAGCCCAAGAGGGGGGGCCGGGGAGACCCAGTACTTC
TRBJ2-7,NA,NA,TRBV7-3,CASSTQPGSIYEQYF,TGTGCCAGCAGCACGCAGCCAGGATCAATTTACGAGCAGTACTTC
TRBJ2-1,NA,NA,TRBV7-9,CASSLFEGGNEQFF,TGTGCCAGCAGCTTATTTGAAGGGGGGAATGAGCAGTTCTTC
TRBJ1-2,NA,few,TRBV10-3,CAISDITGKNYGYTF,TGTGCCATCAGTGATATCACAGGGAAGAACTATGGCTACACCTTC
TRBJ2-7,NA,few,TRBV6-2/TRBV6-3,CASTRRGPSYEQYF,TGTGCCAGCACCAGGCGGGGGCCCTCCTACGAGCAGTACTTC
TRBJ2-1,NA,few,TRBV20-1,CSASRGAPDEQFF,TGCAGTGCTAGCCGGGGGGCCCCGGATGAGCAGTTCTTC
TRBJ2-7,TRBD1,NA,TRBV4-2,CASSQDFQGVPPYEQYF,TGTGCCAGCAGCCAAGATTTTCAGGGGGTTCCCCCCTACGAGCAGTACTTC
TRBJ1-1,NA,NA,TRBV27,CASATLGRTEAFF,TGTGCCAGCGCGACCTTAGGACGGACCGAAGCTTTCTTT
TRBJ2-7,NA,NA,TRBV20-1,CSARISGDEQYF,TGCAGTGCTAGAATTTCTGGGGACGAGCAGTACTTC
TRBJ2-5,NA,NA,TRBV7-6,CASSHNRVNIQEETQYF,TGTGCCAGCAGCCATAACCGAGTTAATATCCAGGAGGAGACCCAGTACTTC
TRBJ2-2,TRBD2,NA,TRBV20-1,CSARDPRGGRNFGELFF,TGCAGTGCTAGAGATCCCCGCGGGGGACGGAATTTCGGGGAGCTGTTTTTT
TRBJ2-7,NA,NA,TRBV27,CASRGLGESYEQYF,TGTGCCAGCAGGGGATTGGGGGAATCCTACGAGCAGTACTTC
TRBJ2-5,NA,NA,TRBV9,CASSVAGGYYQETQYF,TGTGCCAGCAGCGTAGCTGGGGGTTACTACCAAGAGACCCAGTACTTC